Shown below are 19 T cell receptor beta chains from a single sample sequenced in a study of blood T cell repertoires in COVID-19. Method: immunoSEQ multiplex PCR; TCRdb's copy keeps in-frame clones and lacks some. The data contain about 83,000 clones, about 88% of them singletons. What was sequenced was peripheral blood. These receptors were taken from a man older than 75 with active or convalescent COVID-19.

The chain is built from TRBV24-1 and TRBJ2-3, with 14 bases lining up with TRBD2. CDR1 KGHDR and CDR2 SFDVKD come from the germline V gene. The CDR3 has 18 amino acids. V dropped 4 bases and J dropped 4; count of bases not matched to a gene: 9. CDR3 sequence: CATSDPGTSGRVADTQYF. The CDR3 DNA reads TGTGCCACCAGTGACCCAGGGACTAGCGGGAGAGTCGCAGATACGCAGTATTTT.

The table lists this clone with a few counts. CDR3 sequence (DNA): TGTGCCAGCAGCTTAGAGACAGAGAATGGCTACACCTTC. Amino acids: CASSLETENGYTF. The chain is built from TRBV7-9 and TRBJ1-2; D perhaps matches TRBD1 (5 bases). The V and J ends lost 1 base and 6 bases respectively, with 9 bases between them. This CDR3 comprises 13 residues. Germline-derived CDR1 and CDR2 are SEHNR and FQNEAQ (reference sequence).

There are a few counts of this clone. J is TRBJ2-1 and V is TRBV7-9; the D gene is possibly TRBD1 (6 bases). Looked up from germline, CDR1 is SEHNR and CDR2 is FQNEAQ (reference sequence). V was clipped by 1 base and J by 8 bases, with 18 bases between them. This CDR3 spans 16 amino acids. The CDR3 DNA reads as TGTGCCAGCAGCTTAGGGCGAGGGGGTTATTTTGATGAGCAGTTCTTC. Protein product: CASSLGRGGYFDEQFF.

This clone was counted once. The rearrangement links TRBV6-2 or TRBV6-3 to TRBJ1-5; D remains ambiguous. CDR3 length equals 15 residues. Germline CDR1 reads MNHEY; CDR2 reads SVGEGT. With 6 bases removed from V and 4 bases from J, the gap between germline ends came to 16 bases. The CDR3 sequence is CASSPEGLGNQPQHF. The CDR3 nucleotides read TGTGCCAGCAGCCCAGAGGGATTGGGGAATCAGCCCCAGCATTTT.

The chain is built from TRBV19 and TRBJ2-5; D gene ambiguous. This CDR3 has 12 residues. Looked up from germline, CDR1 is LNHDA and CDR2 is SQIVND (reference sequence). Trimming removed 6 bases at V and 5 bases at J, with 10 bases between. The CDR3 coding sequence is TGTGCCAGTAGCACCTCGCAGGAGACCCAGTACTTC. This sequence encodes CASSTSQETQYF.

V is TRBV5-1 and J is TRBJ2-1; 13 bases agree with TRBD2. V gave up 4 bases and J gave up 3 bases; unmatched junction bases: 7. Germline V gene lookup returns CDR1 SGHRS and CDR2 YFSETQ. There are 17 residues in the CDR3. CDR3 loop: CASSHVGLAGVYNEQFF. CDR3 nucleotides: TGCGCCAGCAGCCACGTCGGACTAGCGGGGGTCTACAATGAGCAGTTCTTC.

The chain joins TRBV11-3 to TRBJ1-2; D not certain. V dropped 3 bases and J dropped 2 bases, with 10 bases sitting between them. CDR3 length: 14 amino acids. Per germline, CDR1 SGHNT and CDR2 YENEEA. CDR3 DNA: TGTGCCAGCAGCTTTGGAGCAGCAAACTATGGCTACACCTTC. This sequence encodes CASSFGAANYGYTF.

The V gene is TRBV5-6, the J gene TRBJ1-2; D gene unclear. Trimming pared 3 bases from V and 2 bases from J, leaving 5 bases between. The germline V gene has CDR1 SGHDT and CDR2 YYEEEE. The CDR3 has 12 amino acids. CDR3 sequence reads: CASSSPNYGYTF. The DNA of the CDR3 is TGTGCCAGCAGCTCCCCAAACTATGGCTACACCTTC. Supplemented by reference TRBV5-6 and TRBJ1-2, the full variable domain reads DAGVTQSPTHLIKTRGQQVTLRCSPKSGHDTVSWYQQALGQGPQFIFQYYEEEERQRGNFPDRFSGHQFPNYSSELNVNALLLGDSALYLCASSSPNYGYTFGSGTRLTVV.

The rearrangement uses TRBV19 and TRBJ2-2, with 7 nucleotides matching TRBD2. Unmatched junction bases numbered 3, after V lost 0 bases and J lost 5 bases. The CDR3 is made up of 15 amino acids. CDR1 is LNHDA and CDR2 is SQIVND in the germline V gene (reference sequence). CDR3 sequence: CASSIDGRNTGELFF. Written as DNA, the CDR3 is TGTGCCAGTAGTATAGACGGGAGGAATACCGGGGAGCTGTTTTTT.

The chain links TRBV29-1 to TRBJ2-5; 8 bases are shared with TRBD1. This CDR3 region has 14 residues. Trimming took 7 bases from V and 9 from J; bases not matched to a gene: 16. In germline, CDR1 is SQVTM, CDR2 ANQGSEA. The CDR3 nucleotides read TGCAGCGCACGACGCCAGGGGGCCAGAGGGGCCCAGTACTTC. Its protein product is CSARRQGARGAQYF.

The genes are TRBV4-2 and TRBJ2-2; D perhaps matches TRBD1 (6 bases). The CDR3 totals 18 residues. The V end was cut by 6 bases, the J end by 4 bases, with 24 bases between. Germline assignment: CDR1 LGHNA and CDR2 YNFKEQ. Here the CDR3 reads CASSFNQGTGGGTGELFF. The CDR3 DNA is TGTGCCAGCAGTTTCAACCAGGGGACGGGCGGCGGCACCGGGGAGCTGTTTTTT.

This chain connects TRBV7-2 to TRBJ2-1, with 8 nucleotides matching TRBD1. Looked up from germline, CDR1 is SGHTA and CDR2 is FQGNSA. The CDR3 runs to 13 residues. J lost 9 bases, V lost 5 bases, and 6 bases had no gene match. The CDR3: CASSVDRGREQFF. The CDR3 nucleotides are TGTGCCAGCAGCGTTGACAGGGGCCGTGAGCAGTTCTTC.

The chain couples TRBV7-2 to TRBJ1-4; 10 positions agree with TRBD1. The V gene's germline CDR1 is SGHTA and CDR2 FQGNSA. This CDR3 is 11 amino acids long. V was pared by 3 bases and J by 15 bases, with 1 base of the junction left unmatched. CDR3 protein: CASSLGTGVFF. In DNA form, the CDR3 reads TGTGCCAGCAGCTTGGGGACAGGGGTGTTTTTT.

This clone occurred once. The rearrangement uses TRBV28 and TRBJ1-5; 9 positions agree with TRBD1. The V segment lost 5 bases and the J segment 5 bases; nucleotides outside the gene matches: 10. The CDR3 runs 16 residues. Per the germline V gene, CDR1 is MDHEN and CDR2 is SYDVKM. The CDR3 DNA sequence: TGTGCCAGCAGTAACACGGACAGGGGAAGGTATCAGCCCCAGCATTTT. Translating it yields CASSNTDRGRYQPQHF.

This chain connects TRBV24-1 to TRBJ2-3; 7 positions match TRBD1. With V trimmed by 4 bases and J by 3 bases, 6 bases remained unmatched. Germline lookup yields CDR1 KGHDR and CDR2 SFDVKD. This CDR3 is built from 15 residues. The CDR3 here is CATSDSRTGTDTQYF. As DNA, the CDR3 is TGTGCCACCAGTGACTCCCGGACAGGAACAGATACGCAGTATTTT.

The chain couples TRBV2 to TRBJ2-2; a weak D match, TRBD1 (5 bases). Germline values: CDR1 SNHLY, CDR2 FYNNEI. V was cut by 10 bases and J by 3 bases, with 24 bases left in between. CDR3 length equals 17 residues. CDR3 bases: TGTGCCATCCCAAAGCCAGGTCCCGACAGATACACCGGGGAGCTGTTTTTT. Its translation: CAIPKPGPDRYTGELFF. The full variable domain, in which reference TRBV2 and TRBJ2-2 provide the parts outside the CDR3, is EPEVTQTPSHQVTQMGQEVILRCVPISNHLYFYWYRQILGQKVEFLVSFYNNEISEKSEIFDDQFSVERPDGSNFTLKIRSTKLEDSAMYFCAIPKPGPDRYTGELFFGEGSRLTVL.

This chain connects TRBV28 to TRBJ2-7; D not resolved. CDR1 is MDHEN, CDR2 SYDVKM, per germline. Trimming stripped 4 bases from V and 2 bases from J, with 12 bases between. The CDR3 is 14 amino acids. The CDR3 sequence: CASSSPGSPYEQYV. The CDR3 DNA reads as TGTGCCAGCAGTTCTCCCGGGTCCCCCTACGAGCAGTACGTC.

The chain combines TRBV4-2 with TRBJ2-1, with 9 bases matching TRBD2. Germline assignment: CDR1 LGHNA and CDR2 YNFKEQ. This CDR3 has 17 amino acids. Trimming at V came to 0 bases and at J to 6 bases, leaving 9 bases not matched to a gene. Here the CDR3 reads CASSQDGAGGRANEQFF. CDR3 in DNA: TGTGCCAGCAGCCAAGATGGAGCGGGGGGTAGGGCCAATGAGCAGTTCTTC.

The rearrangement links TRBV5-1 to TRBJ2-1; the match to TRBD2 covers 15 bases. V dropped 4 bases and J dropped 7; count of bases not matched to a gene: 9. Germline assignment: CDR1 SGHRS and CDR2 YFSETQ. This CDR3 spans 17 amino acids. CDR3 residues: CASSRTSGGAAGNEQFF. The CDR3 DNA sequence: TGCGCCAGCAGCCGGACTAGCGGGGGGGCCGCGGGGAATGAGCAGTTCTTC.